This TCR beta chain was captured in a study of shared clonotypes between healthy human individuals. CDR1 SEHNR and CDR2 FQNEAQ come from the germline V gene (reference sequence). V was shortened by 6 bases and J by 6 bases, with 15 bases between the two germline ends. The CDR3 is 14 residues long. Donation came from healthy HIV-negative adults that had no recent acute infections or vaccinations. Repertoires were generated with immunoSEQ multiplex PCR, while TCRdb's copy carries only in-frame clones and drops some. The data contain roughly 500,000 clones, 70% to 80% of them seen just once; the ten biggest clones take up 10% to 15%.

This TCR came from a woman between 40 and 50 years old in good health. Some clones in this sample may be carry-over from other donors' samples. Sample: PBMCs. This chain joins TRBV7-9 and TRBJ2-1; possibly TRBD2 for D (5 bases). In DNA form, the CDR3 reads TGTGCCAGCAGGTCGCCCGAGCGGTCCAATGAGCAGTTCTTC. It translates to CASRSPERSNEQFF.